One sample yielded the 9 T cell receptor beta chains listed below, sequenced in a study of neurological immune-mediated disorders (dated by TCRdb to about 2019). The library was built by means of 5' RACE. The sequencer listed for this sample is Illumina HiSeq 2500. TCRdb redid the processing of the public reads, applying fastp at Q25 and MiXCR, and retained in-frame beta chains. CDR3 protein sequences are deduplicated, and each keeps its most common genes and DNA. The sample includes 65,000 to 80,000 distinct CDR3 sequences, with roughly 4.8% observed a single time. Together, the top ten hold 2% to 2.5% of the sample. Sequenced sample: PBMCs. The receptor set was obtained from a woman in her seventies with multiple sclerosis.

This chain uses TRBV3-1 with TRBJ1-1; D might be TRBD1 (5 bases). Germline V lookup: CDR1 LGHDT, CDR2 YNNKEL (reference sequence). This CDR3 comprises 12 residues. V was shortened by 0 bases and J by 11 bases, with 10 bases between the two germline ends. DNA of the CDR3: TGTGCCAGCAGCCAAGATGCCAGGGAGGCTTTCTTT. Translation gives CASSQDAREAFF.

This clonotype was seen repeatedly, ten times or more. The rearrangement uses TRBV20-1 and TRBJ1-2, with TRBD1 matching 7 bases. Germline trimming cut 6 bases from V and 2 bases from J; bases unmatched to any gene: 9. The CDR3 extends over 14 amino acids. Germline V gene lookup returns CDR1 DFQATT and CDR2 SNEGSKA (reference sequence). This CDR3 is CSASPGQMNYGYTF. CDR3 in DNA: TGCAGTGCAAGTCCGGGACAGATGAACTATGGCTACACCTTC.

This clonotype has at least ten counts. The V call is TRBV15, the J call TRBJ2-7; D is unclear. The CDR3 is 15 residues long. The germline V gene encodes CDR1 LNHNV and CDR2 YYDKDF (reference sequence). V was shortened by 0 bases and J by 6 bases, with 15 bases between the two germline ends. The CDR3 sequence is CATSRDSSRLAEQYF. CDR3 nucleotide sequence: TGTGCCACCAGCAGAGATTCCTCACGCCTCGCCGAGCAGTACTTC.

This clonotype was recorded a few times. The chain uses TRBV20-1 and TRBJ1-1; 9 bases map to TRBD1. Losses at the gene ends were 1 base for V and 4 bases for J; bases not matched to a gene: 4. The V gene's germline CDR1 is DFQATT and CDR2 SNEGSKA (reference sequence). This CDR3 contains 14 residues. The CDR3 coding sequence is TGCAGTGCTAGAGGAGGGACAGGGAGCACTGAAGCTTTCTTT. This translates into CSARGGTGSTEAFF.

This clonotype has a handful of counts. CDR3 residues: CASSQGMNSGSYEQYF. Here the CDR3 DNA reads TGTGCCAGCAGCCAGGGGATGAATAGCGGGTCCTACGAGCAGTACTTC. The chain is built from TRBV14 and TRBJ2-7; 7 bases fit TRBD2. V trimming: 3 bases; J trimming: 1 base; junction bases outside the gene matches: 9. Germline values: CDR1 SGHDN, CDR2 FVKESK. There are 16 residues in the CDR3.

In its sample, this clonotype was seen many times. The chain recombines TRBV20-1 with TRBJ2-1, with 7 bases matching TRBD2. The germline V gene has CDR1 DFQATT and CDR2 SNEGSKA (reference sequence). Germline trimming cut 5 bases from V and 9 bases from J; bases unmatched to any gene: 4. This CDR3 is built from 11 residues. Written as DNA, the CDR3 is TGCAGTGCTCGACCGGGGGGTGAGCAGTTCTTC. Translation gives CSARPGGEQFF.

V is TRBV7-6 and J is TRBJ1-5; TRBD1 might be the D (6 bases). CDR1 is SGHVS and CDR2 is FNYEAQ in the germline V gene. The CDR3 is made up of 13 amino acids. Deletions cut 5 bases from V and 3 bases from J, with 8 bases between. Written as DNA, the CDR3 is TGTGCCAGCAGCACAGGGATCAATCAGCCCCAGCATTTT. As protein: CASSTGINQPQHF.

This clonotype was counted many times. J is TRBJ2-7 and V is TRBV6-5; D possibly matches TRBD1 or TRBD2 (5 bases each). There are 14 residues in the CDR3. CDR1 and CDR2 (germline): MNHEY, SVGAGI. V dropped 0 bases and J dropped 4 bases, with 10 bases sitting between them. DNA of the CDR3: TGTGCCAGCAGTTACTCAACGGGGCCTTACGAGCAGTACTTC. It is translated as CASSYSTGPYEQYF.

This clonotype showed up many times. CDR3 nucleotides: TGTGCCAGCAGACCCCCGGGACGGACTAACTATGGCTACACCTTC. Protein sequence: CASRPPGRTNYGYTF. The rearrangement links TRBV7-9 to TRBJ1-2; D is possibly TRBD1 (5 bases). Per the germline V gene, CDR1 is SEHNR and CDR2 is FQNEAQ (reference sequence). This CDR3 contains 15 residues. V shed 6 bases and J shed 0 bases, with 14 bases lying between them. The full variable domain, in which reference TRBV7-9 and TRBJ1-2 provide the parts outside the CDR3, is DTGVSQNPRHKITKRGQNVTFRCDPISEHNRLYWYRQTLGQGPEFLTYFQNEAQLEKSRLLSDRFSAERPKGSFSTLEIQRTEQGDSAMYLCASRPPGRTNYGYTFGSGTRLTVV.